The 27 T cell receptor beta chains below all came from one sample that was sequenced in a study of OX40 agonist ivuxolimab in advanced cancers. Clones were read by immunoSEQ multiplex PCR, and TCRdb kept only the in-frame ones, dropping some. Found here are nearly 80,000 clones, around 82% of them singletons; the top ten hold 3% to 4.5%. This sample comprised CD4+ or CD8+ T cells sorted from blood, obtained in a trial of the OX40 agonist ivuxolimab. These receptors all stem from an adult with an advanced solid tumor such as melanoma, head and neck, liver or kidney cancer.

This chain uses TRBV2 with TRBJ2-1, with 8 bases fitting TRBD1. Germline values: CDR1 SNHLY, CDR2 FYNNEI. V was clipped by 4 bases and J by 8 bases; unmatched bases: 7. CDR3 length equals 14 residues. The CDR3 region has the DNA TGTGCCAGCAGTGCTTTCGGACAGGGCGATGAGCAGTTCTTC. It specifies CASSAFGQGDEQFF.

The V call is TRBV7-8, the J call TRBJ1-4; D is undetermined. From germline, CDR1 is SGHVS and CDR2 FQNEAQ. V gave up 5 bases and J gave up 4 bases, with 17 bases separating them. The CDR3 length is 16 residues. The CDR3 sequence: CASSQGSWKDNEKLFF. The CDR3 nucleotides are TGTGCCAGCAGCCAAGGGAGTTGGAAAGATAATGAAAAACTGTTTTTT. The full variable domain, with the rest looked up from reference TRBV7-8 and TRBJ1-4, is GAGVSQSPRYKVAKRGQDVALRCDPISGHVSLFWYQQALGQGPEFLTYFQNEAQLDKSGLPSDRFFAERPEGSVSTLKIQRTQQEDSAVYLCASSQGSWKDNEKLFFGSGTQLSVL.

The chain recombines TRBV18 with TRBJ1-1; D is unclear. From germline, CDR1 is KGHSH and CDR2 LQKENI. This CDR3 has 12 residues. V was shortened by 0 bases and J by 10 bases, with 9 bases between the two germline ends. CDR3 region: CASSPPVEPAFF. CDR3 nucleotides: TGTGCCAGCTCACCACCAGTAGAGCCAGCTTTCTTT. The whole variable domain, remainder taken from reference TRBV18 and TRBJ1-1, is NAGVMQNPRHLVRRRGQEARLRCSPMKGHSHVYWYRQLPEEGLKFMVYLQKENIIDESGMPKERFSAEFPKEGPSILRIQQVVRGDSAAYFCASSPPVEPAFFGQGTRLTVV.

DNA for the CDR3: TGTGCCTGGAGTGAGACAGGGGGCTACACCGGGGAGCTGTTTTTT. It yields the protein CAWSETGGYTGELFF. This chain uses TRBV30 with TRBJ2-2; 10 bases map to TRBD1. V was clipped by 1 base and J by 3 bases; unmatched bases: 2. Germline V gene sequence: CDR1 GTSNPN, CDR2 SVGIG (reference sequence). This CDR3 has 15 amino acids.

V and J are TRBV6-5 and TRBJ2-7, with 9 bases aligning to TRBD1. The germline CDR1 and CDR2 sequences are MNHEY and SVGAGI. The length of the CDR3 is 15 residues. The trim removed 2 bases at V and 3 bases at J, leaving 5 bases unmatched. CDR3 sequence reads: CASSYPGQGLYEQYF. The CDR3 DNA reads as TGTGCCAGCAGTTACCCGGGACAGGGACTCTACGAGCAGTACTTC.

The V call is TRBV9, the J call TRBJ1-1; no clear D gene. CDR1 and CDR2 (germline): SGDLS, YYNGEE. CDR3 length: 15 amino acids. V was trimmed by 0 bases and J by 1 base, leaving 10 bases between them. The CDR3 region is CASSVVLEGNTEAFF. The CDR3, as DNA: TGTGCCAGCAGCGTAGTCTTAGAGGGGAACACTGAAGCTTTCTTT.

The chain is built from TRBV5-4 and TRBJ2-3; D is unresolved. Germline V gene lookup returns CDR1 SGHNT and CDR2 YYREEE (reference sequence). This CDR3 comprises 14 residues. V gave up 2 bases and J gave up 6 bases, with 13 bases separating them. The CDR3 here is CASSLDNRRDTQYF. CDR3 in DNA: TGTGCCAGCAGCTTAGATAATCGGCGGGATACGCAGTATTTT.

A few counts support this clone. The CDR3 is CASSFMTVEPGEQYF. CDR3 bases: TGTGCCAGCAGTTTCATGACAGTAGAGCCGGGAGAGCAGTACTTC. The chain links TRBV27 to TRBJ2-7; D is tentatively TRBD1 or TRBD2 (5 bases each). This CDR3 has 15 residues. Germline assignment: CDR1 MNHEY and CDR2 SMNVEV (reference sequence). The V end was cut by 3 bases, the J end by 7 bases, with 19 bases between.

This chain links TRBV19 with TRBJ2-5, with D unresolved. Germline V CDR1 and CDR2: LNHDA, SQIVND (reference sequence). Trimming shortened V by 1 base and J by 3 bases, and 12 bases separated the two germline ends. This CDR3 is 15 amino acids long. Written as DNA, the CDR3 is TGTGCCAGTAGTATAGCCGCCTCCCGGGAAGAGACCCAGTACTTC. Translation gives CASSIAASREETQYF.

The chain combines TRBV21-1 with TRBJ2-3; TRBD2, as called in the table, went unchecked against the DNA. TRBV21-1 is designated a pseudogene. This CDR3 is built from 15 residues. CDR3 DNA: TGTGCCAGCAGCAACCACCGGGGCGGGGCAGATACGCAGTATTTT. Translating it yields CASSNHRGGADTQYF.

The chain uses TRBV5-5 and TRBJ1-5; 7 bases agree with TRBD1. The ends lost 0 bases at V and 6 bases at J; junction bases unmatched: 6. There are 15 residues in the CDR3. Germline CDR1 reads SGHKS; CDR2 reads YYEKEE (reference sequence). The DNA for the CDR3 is TGTGCCAGCAGCTTGGAGCGACAGGGAAGTCAGCCCCAGCATTTT. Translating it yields CASSLERQGSQPQHF.

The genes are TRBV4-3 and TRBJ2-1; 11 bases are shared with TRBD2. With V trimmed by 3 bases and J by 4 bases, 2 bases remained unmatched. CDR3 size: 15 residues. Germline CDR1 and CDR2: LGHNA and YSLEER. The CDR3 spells CASSHGTSGYNEQFF. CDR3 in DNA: TGCGCCAGCAGCCACGGGACTAGCGGTTACAATGAGCAGTTCTTC.

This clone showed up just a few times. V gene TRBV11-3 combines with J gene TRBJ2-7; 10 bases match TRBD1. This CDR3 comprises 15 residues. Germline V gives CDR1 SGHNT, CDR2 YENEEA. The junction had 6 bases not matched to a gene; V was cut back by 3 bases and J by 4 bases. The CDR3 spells CASSFDRDRGYEQYF. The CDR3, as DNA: TGTGCCAGCAGCTTTGATCGGGACAGGGGTTACGAGCAGTACTTC.

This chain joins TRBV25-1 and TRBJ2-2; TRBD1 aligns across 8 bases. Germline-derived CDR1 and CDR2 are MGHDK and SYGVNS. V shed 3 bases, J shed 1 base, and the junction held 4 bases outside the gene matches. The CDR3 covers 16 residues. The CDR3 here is CASSEWTGRNTGELFF. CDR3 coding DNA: TGTGCCAGCAGTGAGTGGACAGGGAGGAACACCGGGGAGCTGTTTTTT. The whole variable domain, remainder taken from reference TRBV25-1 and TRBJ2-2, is EADIYQTPRYLVIGTGKKITLECSQTMGHDKMYWYQQDPGMELHLIHYSYGVNSTEKGDLSSESTVSRIRTEHFPLTLESARPSHTSQYLCASSEWTGRNTGELFFGEGSRLTVL.

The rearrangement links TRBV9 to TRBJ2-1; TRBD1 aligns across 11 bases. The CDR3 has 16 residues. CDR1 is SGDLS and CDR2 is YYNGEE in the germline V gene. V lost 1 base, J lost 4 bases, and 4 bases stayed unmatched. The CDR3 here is CASSVLGQGAYNEQFF. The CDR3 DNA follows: TGTGCCAGCAGCGTACTCGGACAGGGGGCGTACAATGAGCAGTTCTTC.

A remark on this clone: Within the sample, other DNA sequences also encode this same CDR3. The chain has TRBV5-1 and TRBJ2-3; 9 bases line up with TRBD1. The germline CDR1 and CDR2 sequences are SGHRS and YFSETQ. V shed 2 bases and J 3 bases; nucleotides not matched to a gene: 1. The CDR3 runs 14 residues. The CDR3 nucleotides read TGCGCCAGCAGCTTAGGGACAGGGACAGATACGCAGTATTTT. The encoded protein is CASSLGTGTDTQYF.

CDR3 region: CASSPLAGVVHEQYF. The CDR3 nucleotides read TGTGCCAGCAGTCCGCTAGCGGGAGTGGTCCACGAGCAGTACTTC. The V and J genes are TRBV6-9 and TRBJ2-7, with TRBD2 matching 10 bases. V shed 5 bases, J shed 5 bases, and the junction held 9 bases outside the gene matches. The CDR3 contains 15 residues. Germline loops: CDR1 MNHGY, CDR2 SVAAGI.

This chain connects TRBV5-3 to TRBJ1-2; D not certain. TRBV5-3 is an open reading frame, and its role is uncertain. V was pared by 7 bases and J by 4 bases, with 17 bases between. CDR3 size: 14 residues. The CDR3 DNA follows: TGTGCCAGAGAAGCTCTGGGCTCTCGCTATGGCTACACCTTC. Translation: CAREALGSRYGYTF.

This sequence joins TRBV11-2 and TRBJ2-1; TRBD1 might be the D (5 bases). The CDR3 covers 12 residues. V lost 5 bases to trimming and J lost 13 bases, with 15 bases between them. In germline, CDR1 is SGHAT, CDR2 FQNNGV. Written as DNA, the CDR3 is TGTGCCAGCAGCCCCGACAGAACAGTACAGTTCTTC. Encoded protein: CASSPDRTVQFF. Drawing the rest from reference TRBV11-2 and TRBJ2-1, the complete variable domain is EAGVAQSPRYKIIEKRQSVAFWCNPISGHATLYWYQQILGQGPKLLIQFQNNGVVDDSQLPKDRFSAERLKGVDSTLKIQPAKLEDSAVYLCASSPDRTVQFFGPGTRLTVL.

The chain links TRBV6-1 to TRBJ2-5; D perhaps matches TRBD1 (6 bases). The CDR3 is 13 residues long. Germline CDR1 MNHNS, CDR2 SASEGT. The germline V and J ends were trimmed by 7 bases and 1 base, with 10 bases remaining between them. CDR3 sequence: CASTNRAQETQYF. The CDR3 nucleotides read TGTGCCAGCACAAACAGGGCCCAAGAGACCCAGTACTTC.

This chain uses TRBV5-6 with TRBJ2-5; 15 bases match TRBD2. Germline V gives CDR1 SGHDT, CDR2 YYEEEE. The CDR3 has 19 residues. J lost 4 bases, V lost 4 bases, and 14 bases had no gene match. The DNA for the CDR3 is TGTGCCAGCAGCCGAGGGACTAGCGGGAGGAGGGTAGGGGGAGAGACCCAGTACTTC. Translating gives CASSRGTSGRRVGGETQYF.

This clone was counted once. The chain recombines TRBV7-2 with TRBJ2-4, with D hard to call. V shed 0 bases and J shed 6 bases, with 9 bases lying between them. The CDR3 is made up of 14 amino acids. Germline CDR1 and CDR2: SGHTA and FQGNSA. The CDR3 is CASSLAVVPNIQYF. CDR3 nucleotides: TGTGCCAGCAGCTTAGCCGTAGTGCCAAACATTCAGTACTTC. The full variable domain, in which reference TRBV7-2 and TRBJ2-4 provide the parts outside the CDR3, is GAGVSQSPSNKVTEKGKDVELRCDPISGHTALYWYRQSLGQGLEFLIYFQGNSAPDKSGLPSDRFSAERTGGSVSTLTIQRTQQEDSAVYLCASSLAVVPNIQYFGAGTRLSVL.

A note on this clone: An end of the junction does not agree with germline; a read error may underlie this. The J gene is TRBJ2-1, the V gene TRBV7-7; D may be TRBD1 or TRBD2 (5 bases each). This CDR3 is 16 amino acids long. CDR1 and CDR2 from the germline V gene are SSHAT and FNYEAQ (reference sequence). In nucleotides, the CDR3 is TGTGCTAGCAGCTTAAGGGAAAGCAGGGACGACAATGAGCAGTTCTTC. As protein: CASSLRESRDDNEQFF.

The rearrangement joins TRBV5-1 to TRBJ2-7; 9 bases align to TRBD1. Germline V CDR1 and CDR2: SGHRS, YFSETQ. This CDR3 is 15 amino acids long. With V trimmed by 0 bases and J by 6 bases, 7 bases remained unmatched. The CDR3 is CASSLVRTGDGEQYF. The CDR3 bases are TGCGCCAGCAGCTTGGTCCGGACAGGGGACGGCGAGCAGTACTTC.

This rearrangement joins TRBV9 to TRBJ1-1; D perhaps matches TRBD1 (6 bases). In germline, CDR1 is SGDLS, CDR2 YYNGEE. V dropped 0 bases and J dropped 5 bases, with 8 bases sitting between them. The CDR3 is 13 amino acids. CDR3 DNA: TGTGCCAGCAGCGTAGTGAGGGGGACTGAAGCTTTCTTT. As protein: CASSVVRGTEAFF.

CDR3 residues: CASSPESTDTQYF. The CDR3, as DNA: TGTGCCAGCTCACCGGAGAGCACAGATACGCAGTATTTT. The chain has TRBV18 and TRBJ2-3; no clear D gene. V was pared by 3 bases and J by 0 bases, with 4 bases between. Germline V gene lookup returns CDR1 KGHSH and CDR2 LQKENI. The CDR3 contains 13 residues.

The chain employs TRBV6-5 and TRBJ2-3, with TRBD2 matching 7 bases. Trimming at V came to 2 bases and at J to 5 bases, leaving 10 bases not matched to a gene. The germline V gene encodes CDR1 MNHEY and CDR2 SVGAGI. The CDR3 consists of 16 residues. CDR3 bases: TGTGCCAGCAGTTACATCGCGGGAGATGGTATAGATACGCAGTATTTT. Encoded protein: CASSYIAGDGIDTQYF.